This is a list of T cell receptor beta chains from one sample in a study of cytomegalovirus exposure and HLA in healthy donors. Generated by immunoSEQ multiplex PCR, the TCRdb table keeps only in-frame clones and is missing some. The sample includes tens of thousands of clones, 55% to 75% of them seen just once. The sequencing input was PBMCs. The receptors stem from a woman aged 30 to 39 in good health and CMV-seronegative. Each CDR3 is given with its conserved first and last residue. The D gene is left open where the match is weak. The size of a clone is reported for some rows only, either as once, few or many, or as a class for expanded clones.

CASSPDSYEKLFF	TGTGCCAGCAGCCCGGACAGCTATGAAAAACTGTTTTTT	-	TRBJ1-4	TRBV14	few
CAWDGGDTQYF	TGTGCCTGGGATGGAGGTGATACGCAGTATTTT	-	TRBJ2-3	TRBV30	-
CASSSSTGGDQPQHF	TGTGCCAGCTCATCCTCGACAGGGGGCGATCAGCCCCAGCATTTT	TRBD1	TRBJ1-5	TRBV18	-
CSVARQATQFF	TGCAGCGTGGCCCGACAGGCAACACAGTTCTTC	-	TRBJ2-1	TRBV29-1	-
CAWSKGLRESEAFF	TGTGCCTGGAGTAAGGGCCTACGGGAATCTGAAGCTTTCTTT	-	TRBJ1-1	TRBV30	-
CASRYPGRTLGGYTF	TGCGCCAGCAGATATCCAGGGAGGACTCTAGGAGGCTACACCTTC	-	TRBJ1-2	TRBV5-1	-
CASSLPGQVNEKLFF	TGTGCCAGCAGCCTTCCGGGACAGGTTAATGAAAAACTGTTTTTT	TRBD1	TRBJ1-4	TRBV7-2	-
CASSLDTGLNNSPLHF	TGTGCCAGCAGCTTAGACACAGGGTTAAATAATTCACCCCTCCACTTT	-	TRBJ1-6	TRBV7-8	few
CAWSVYNTEAFF	TGTGCCTGGAGTGTATATAACACTGAAGCTTTCTTT	-	TRBJ1-1	TRBV30	-
CASSQEVGSGEKLFF	TGCGCCAGCAGCCAAGAGGTGGGCAGTGGTGAAAAACTGTTTTTT	-	TRBJ1-4	TRBV4-1	few